A selection of T cell receptor beta chains follows, all from one sample in a study of PD-1 blockade in classical Hodgkin lymphoma. Assay: immunoSEQ multiplex PCR; the TCRdb copy retains only in-frame clones and omits some. The sample shows 100,000 or so clones, over 85% of them seen only once. Sequencing used peripheral blood mononuclear cells (PBMCs), obtained before the fourth cycle of nivolumab. The receptors were sampled from a human donor with classical Hodgkin lymphoma. The CDR3 runs from the conserved cysteine through the conserved F or W. A D gene is named only where the DNA matches it firmly. Part of the rows lack a size; the others show once, few, many or a class for expanded clones.

-	-	TRBJ1-1	TRBV15	CATSRGGVENTEAFF	TGTGCCACCAGCAGAGGGGGAGTTGAGAACACTGAAGCTTTCTTT
TRBD2	once	TRBJ2-2	TRBV19	CASSMRLAGTGELFF	TGTGCCAGTAGTATGCGACTAGCGGGCACCGGGGAGCTGTTTTTT
-	few	TRBJ1-1	TRBV2	CASRARSSNTEAFF	TGTGCCAGCAGGGCGAGAAGCTCGAACACTGAAGCTTTCTTT
-	-	TRBJ2-1	TRBV6-4	CASSDSLEKMQFF	TGTGCCAGCAGTGACTCGCTCGAGAAAATGCAGTTCTTC
-	-	TRBJ1-2	TRBV6-6	CASSLKGESGYTF	TGTGCCAGCAGTCTAAAGGGGGAATCTGGCTACACCTTC
TRBD2	-	TRBJ2-1	TRBV11-2	CASSLGPSGSTGNEQFF	TGTGCCAGCAGCTTAGGTCCTAGCGGGAGTACCGGCAATGAGCAGTTCTTC
TRBD1	-	TRBJ2-1	TRBV18	CASSPGAGQGHGNEQFF	TGTGCCAGCTCACCAGGTGCGGGACAGGGGCATGGCAATGAGCAGTTCTTC
TRBD2	-	TRBJ2-7	TRBV27	CASSSGTSGEQYF	TGTGCCAGCAGTAGCGGGACTAGCGGCGAGCAGTACTTC
TRBD2	-	TRBJ2-1	TRBV27	CASSPRGSGYHLSSYNEQFF	TGTGCCAGCAGTCCCCGTGGTAGCGGGTACCATCTTAGCTCCTACAATGAGCAGTTCTTC
TRBD2	-	TRBJ2-4	TRBV5-6	CASSSTGTSGSYIQYF	TGTGCCAGCAGTTCAACCGGGACTAGCGGGAGTTACATTCAGTACTTC
TRBD2	-	TRBJ2-3	TRBV6-5	CASSSWVAGTTDTQYF	TGTGCCAGCAGTTCATGGGTAGCGGGAACGACAGATACGCAGTATTTT
TRBD1	-	TRBJ1-4	TRBV18	CASSPRLTGDVIF	TGTGCCAGCTCACCACGACTTACAGGGGACGTAATTTTT
TRBD1	-	TRBJ1-1	TRBV5-1	CASSFRTGGPEAFF	TGCGCCAGCAGCTTTAGGACAGGGGGGCCTGAAGCTTTCTTT
-	-	TRBJ2-2	TRBV6-5	CASSYPGTGELFF	TGTGCCAGCAGTTACCCCGGAACCGGGGAGCTGTTTTTT
-	-	TRBJ1-3	TRBV7-9	CASSLASSGNTIYF	TGTGCCAGCAGCTTAGCGTCCTCTGGAAACACCATATATTTT
TRBD1	-	TRBJ1-3	TRBV30	CAWSVLRTGSGNTIYF	TGTGCCTGGAGTGTACTTCGGACAGGGTCCGGAAACACCATATATTTT
TRBD2	-	TRBJ2-1	TRBV19	CASSRTSGSMGEQFF	TGTGCCAGTAGTAGGACTAGCGGGAGCATGGGTGAGCAGTTCTTC
TRBD1	once	TRBJ2-3	TRBV19	CARNSGQKTDTQYF	TGTGCCAGGAACTCGGGACAGAAAACAGATACGCAGTATTTT
-	-	TRBJ2-7	TRBV30	CAWSYPGREIYEQYF	TGTGCCTGGAGTTACCCGGGCCGGGAAATTTACGAGCAGTACTTC
TRBD1	-	TRBJ1-2	TRBV5-1	CASSPTVGRGLIGYTF	TGCGCCAGCAGCCCCACCGTCGGCAGGGGGCTCATTGGCTACACCTTC
-	-	TRBJ1-1	TRBV7-6	CASSPGQINTEAFF	TGTGCCAGCAGCCCCGGGCAGATTAACACTGAAGCTTTCTTT
TRBD1	-	TRBJ1-6	TRBV2	CASRKGTGGINSPLHF	TGTGCCAGCAGGAAGGGAACAGGGGGCATAAATTCACCCCTCCACTTT
TRBD2	-	TRBJ2-1	TRBV19	CASSDFLAGVNEQFF	TGTGCCAGTAGCGACTTTTTGGCGGGAGTCAATGAGCAGTTCTTC
TRBD1	-	TRBJ2-5	TRBV19	CASSDRGSVQETQYF	TGTGCCAGTAGTGACAGGGGGTCCGTTCAAGAGACCCAGTACTTC